In its sample, the clone carrying this T cell receptor beta chain was seen once. This entry belongs to a study of blood T cell repertoires in COVID-19. Study in general: The cDNA or gDNA used as material had been derived from T cells, B-cell-depleted T cells, or PBMCs.

Donors were grouped by their self-reported clinical history. TCRdb's copy holds only in-frame clones and misses some; the assay was immunoSEQ multiplex PCR. The repertoire has approximately 220,000 clones, around 90% of them found once; the top ten carry about 2.4%. Trimming pared 2 bases from V and 5 bases from J, leaving 12 bases between. Per germline, CDR1 SQVTM and CDR2 ANQGSEA. The CDR3 is 13 amino acids. The genes are TRBV29-1 and TRBJ1-2; possibly TRBD1 for D (6 bases). Material for sequencing was PBMCs or T cells enriched from blood (not recorded which). The source of this sequence is a woman aged 30 to 39 who had recovered from COVID-19. CDR3 bases: TGCAGCGTTGAAACAGGGCTCGATTATGGCTACACCTTC. It yields the protein CSVETGLDYGYTF. The full variable domain, with the rest looked up from reference TRBV29-1 and TRBJ1-2, is SAVISQKPSRDICQRGTSLTIQCQVDSQVTMMFWYRQQPGQSLTLIATANQGSEATYESGFVIDKFPISRPNLTFSTLTVSNMSPEDSSIYLCSVETGLDYGYTFGSGTRLTVV.